This T cell receptor beta chain was documented in a study of regulatory T cells in long-lasting Graves disease. Study background: Less than 3 months of antithyroid drugs had been taken by newly diagnosed Graves' patients. Whole-study findings and limits: When disease was persistent, TRBV28, TRBJ1-2 and TRBJ2-5 were the favored segments.

Construction of TCR beta libraries relied on iRepertoire HTBI primers and on Arm-PCR targeting CDR3 regions. MiXCR, applied by TCRdb to the multiplex PCR reads, yields one record per CDR3 protein. The sample contains 600,000 to 650,000 distinct CDR3 sequences, approximately 15% of which appear only once. Trimming took 3 bases from V and 2 from J; bases not matched to a gene: 7. CDR1 is MDHEN and CDR2 is SYDVKM in the germline V gene. The CDR3 is 15 residues long. This clonotype was seen more than once but under ten times. Its antigen is undetermined. Time point indicated: newly diagnosed GD, antithyroid drugs for less than 3 months. RNA from PBMCs was the source of the TCR library. Another study also made use of these data, one on T cells in Graves' hyperthyroidism and ophthalmopathy. That work contributes: It was uncontrolled infection, other autoimmune disease, pregnancy or lactation that excluded patients. An initial round of RT-PCR targeting the TCR CDR3 relied on the HTBI primer set.

This sequence originates from a woman aged 25-40 years with Graves disease. The chain is built from TRBV28 and TRBJ2-7; 7 bases map to TRBD1. The material was peripheral blood mononuclear cells (PBMCs), obtained at new diagnosis, from a patient treated with antithyroid drugs. CDR3 loop: CASSLPGQVTYEQYF. Written as DNA, the CDR3 is TGTGCCAGCAGTTTGCCCGGACAGGTTACCTACGAGCAGTACTTC.